One sample yielded the 30 T cell receptor beta chains listed below, sequenced in a study of blood T cell repertoires in COVID-19. Profiled with immunoSEQ multiplex PCR; TCRdb holds only in-frame clones, not every one. The sample lists fewer than 200,000 clones, roughly 75% occurring once. The sample comprised peripheral blood. The receptors here all came from a man aged 65 to 79 with active or convalescent COVID-19.

V is TRBV4-2 and J is TRBJ2-4, with D possibly TRBD1 on 6 matching bases. The CDR3 has 16 residues. Per germline, CDR1 LGHNA and CDR2 YNFKEQ. V was pared by 0 bases and J by 3 bases, with 12 bases between. This chain's CDR3 is CASSQDDRKDKNIQYF. The CDR3 bases are TGTGCCAGCAGCCAAGACGACAGGAAGGACAAAAACATTCAGTACTTC.

The genes are TRBV5-1 and TRBJ1-1; no reliable D call. CDR1 is SGHRS and CDR2 is YFSETQ in the germline V gene. This CDR3 is built from 15 residues. With 2 bases removed from V and 5 bases from J, the gap between germline ends came to 16 bases. This CDR3 is CASSLIPKGGTEAFF. For the CDR3, the DNA is TGCGCCAGCAGCTTAATCCCCAAGGGAGGGACTGAAGCTTTCTTT. Full variable domain (remainder filled in from reference TRBV5-1 and TRBJ1-1): KAGVTQTPRYLIKTRGQQVTLSCSPISGHRSVSWYQQTPGQGLQFLFEYFSETQRNKGNFPGRFSGRQFSNSRSEMNVSTLELGDSALYLCASSLIPKGGTEAFFGQGTRLTVV.

This rearrangement joins TRBV7-2 to TRBJ2-5, with a weak D call TRBD2 (5 bases). The CDR3 runs to 12 residues. Looked up from germline, CDR1 is SGHTA and CDR2 is FQGNSA. Trimming took off 6 bases at V and 7 bases at J, with 12 bases between the two ends. Written as DNA, the CDR3 is TGTGCCAGCAGACGGACTGGCGCGACCCAGTACTTC. It yields the protein CASRRTGATQYF.

This clone was counted only a few times. The chain links TRBV10-1 to TRBJ1-2, with a tentative D call TRBD1 (5 bases). The CDR3 runs 12 residues. V was cut by 4 bases and J by 5 bases, with 8 bases left in between. CDR1 is WNHNN, CDR2 SYGVQD, per germline (reference sequence). In nucleotides, the CDR3 is TGCGCCAGCAGTGGGGGCAATTATGGCTACACCTTC. Protein: CASSGGNYGYTF.

The chain is built from TRBV18 and TRBJ1-1, with D possibly TRBD1 on 6 matching bases. The CDR3 is 15 amino acids. V was pared by 2 bases and J by 1 base, with 11 bases between. Germline V gene data show CDR1 as KGHSH and CDR2 as LQKENI. CDR3 bases: TGTGCCAGCTCACCAGTCCAGGGGTGGAACACTGAAGCTTTCTTT. As protein: CASSPVQGWNTEAFF.

This chain connects TRBV7-2 to TRBJ2-1; possibly TRBD2 for D (6 bases). V was clipped by 2 bases and J by 16 bases, with 18 bases between them. Looked up from germline, CDR1 is SGHTA and CDR2 is FQGNSA. This CDR3 comprises 13 residues. DNA of the CDR3: TGTGCCAGCAGCTTACCGGGGGTTCCCCGAGGATTCTTC. It specifies CASSLPGVPRGFF. Full variable domain (outside the CDR3, taken from reference TRBV7-2 and TRBJ2-1): GAGVSQSPSNKVTEKGKDVELRCDPISGHTALYWYRQSLGQGLEFLIYFQGNSAPDKSGLPSDRFSAERTGGSVSTLTIQRTQQEDSAVYLCASSLPGVPRGFFGPGTRLTVL.

This rearrangement joins TRBV30 to TRBJ2-5; TRBD2 might be the D (5 bases). Germline V lookup: CDR1 GTSNPN, CDR2 SVGIG (reference sequence). Trimming pared 5 bases from V and 7 bases from J, leaving 14 bases between. The CDR3 contains 12 residues. CDR3 residues: CAWGWESSTQYF. The CDR3 DNA reads TGTGCCTGGGGATGGGAGTCGTCGACCCAGTACTTC.

This chain links TRBV5-1 with TRBJ1-2; unclear D gene. V was pared by 1 base and J by 4 bases, with 8 bases between. The CDR3 spans 13 residues. From germline, CDR1 is SGHRS and CDR2 YFSETQ. CDR3 protein: CASSLFVSYGYTF. The CDR3 DNA sequence: TGCGCCAGCAGCTTGTTTGTGAGCTATGGCTACACCTTC.

The V gene is TRBV10-3, the J gene TRBJ1-2, with 10 bases lining up with TRBD1. The CDR3 length is 15 residues. Per germline, CDR1 ENHRY and CDR2 SYGVKD. J was trimmed by 3 bases and V by 3 bases; bases with no gene match: 4. CDR3 nucleotide sequence: TGTGCCATCAGTGACCAGGACAGGGGGGACTATGGCTACACCTTC. It encodes CAISDQDRGDYGYTF.

The chain links TRBV30 to TRBJ1-1; D unclear. V lost 3 bases, J lost 4 bases, and 15 bases lay in between. The CDR3 sequence is 14 residues long. Germline V gives CDR1 GTSNPN, CDR2 SVGIG (reference sequence). This CDR3 reads CAWSPVGGITEAFF. CDR3 DNA: TGTGCCTGGAGCCCTGTGGGAGGGATCACTGAAGCTTTCTTT.

This clone was counted only a few times. The chain employs TRBV19 and TRBJ2-3; 7 nucleotides align to TRBD2. This CDR3 has 15 residues. The trim removed 6 bases at V and 2 bases at J, leaving 8 bases unmatched. The V gene's germline CDR1 is LNHDA and CDR2 SQIVND (reference sequence). The CDR3 nucleotides are TGTGCCAGTAGACCAACTAGCGCGAACACAGATACGCAGTATTTT. Its protein is CASRPTSANTDTQYF.

This clone showed up just once. The chain couples TRBV6-5 to TRBJ1-4; 9 bases map to TRBD1. CDR1 and CDR2 from the germline V gene are MNHEY and SVGAGI. The CDR3 is made up of 16 amino acids. The J segment lost 8 bases and the V segment lost 4 bases, leaving 11 bases of the junction unmatched. CDR3 DNA: TGTGCCAGCAGTTCCACAGGGGGCCGGGTTCGGGAAAAACTGTTTTTT. Protein sequence: CASSSTGGRVREKLFF.

V is TRBV29-1 and J is TRBJ2-7, with D tentatively TRBD1 (5 bases). The germline V and J ends were trimmed by 2 bases and 5 bases, with 13 bases remaining between them. The CDR3 has 13 residues. The V gene's germline CDR1 is SQVTM and CDR2 ANQGSEA. The CDR3 nucleotides read TGCAGCGTTGAAACCCTAGGGGTAGACGAGCAGTACTTC. It encodes CSVETLGVDEQYF.

The chain employs TRBV6-6 and TRBJ2-3; D not certain. The V and J ends lost 0 bases and 5 bases respectively, with 6 bases between them. This CDR3 is 13 amino acids long. Germline CDR1 is MNHNY and CDR2 is SVGAGI (reference sequence). The DNA of the CDR3 is TGTGCCAGCAGTTACTCGCAGGTAGATACGCAGTATTTT. Translation: CASSYSQVDTQYF.

This chain joins TRBV7-9 and TRBJ2-7, with 13 bases aligning to TRBD2. Losses at the gene ends were 0 bases for V and 0 bases for J; bases not matched to a gene: 2. The germline V gene has CDR1 SEHNR and CDR2 FQNEAQ (reference sequence). The CDR3 length is 17 residues. The DNA for the CDR3 is TGTGCCAGCAGCTTAGCGACTAGCGGGGGGAACTCCTACGAGCAGTACTTC. Translated: CASSLATSGGNSYEQYF.

This clone occurred once. In DNA form, the CDR3 reads TGTGCCAGCAGCCCGACTCGGACAGGGGACTTTTGGTTTAGTTCACCCCTCCACTTT. Translating it yields CASSPTRTGDFWFSSPLHF. V usage is TRBV7-9 and J usage is TRBJ1-6, with 9 positions matching TRBD1. This CDR3 contains 19 residues. V was clipped by 5 bases and J by 9 bases; unmatched bases: 20. CDR1 is SEHNR and CDR2 is FQNEAQ in the germline V gene (reference sequence).

The rearrangement joins TRBV12-3 or TRBV12-4 to TRBJ2-1; D uncertain. CDR3 length equals 12 residues. Trimming stripped 5 bases from V and 9 bases from J, with 11 bases between. Written as DNA, the CDR3 is TGTGCCAGCAGTGGGCGACACAGTGAGCAGTTCTTC. Translated, it gives CASSGRHSEQFF.

In its sample, this clone was seen once. This sequence joins TRBV30 and TRBJ1-2; D is unclear. V was cut by 0 bases and J by 4 bases, with 9 bases left in between. The germline gives CDR1 GTSNPN, CDR2 SVGIG (reference sequence). The CDR3 runs 13 residues. CDR3 in DNA: TGTGCCTGGAGTGTATCCACCGGCTATGGCTACACCTTC. Translation gives CAWSVSTGYGYTF.

About this clone: Other nucleotide sequences in the sample specify the same CDR3. This sequence joins TRBV18 and TRBJ1-1; TRBD1 is a possible D gene (5 bases). In germline, CDR1 is KGHSH, CDR2 LQKENI. V dropped 4 bases and J dropped 1 base, with 7 bases sitting between them. The CDR3 is made up of 13 amino acids. The CDR3 sequence is CASSRDRNTEAFF. CDR3 in DNA: TGTGCCAGCTCACGTGACAGGAACACTGAAGCTTTCTTT.

J is TRBJ1-2 and V is TRBV18; 7 bases line up with TRBD1. This CDR3 is 14 amino acids long. Germline CDR1 is KGHSH and CDR2 is LQKENI. V lost 3 bases, J lost 4 bases, and 5 bases stayed unmatched. The CDR3 reads CASSPSGQAYGYTF. CDR3 coding DNA: TGTGCCAGCTCACCGTCCGGACAGGCCTATGGCTACACCTTC.

V is TRBV6-5 and J is TRBJ2-7, with 11 nucleotides matching TRBD1. Germline CDR1 reads MNHEY; CDR2 reads SVGAGI. The CDR3 is 13 amino acids. The J segment lost 3 bases and the V segment lost 8 bases, leaving 3 bases of the junction unmatched. The CDR3 region has the DNA TGTGCCAGCCCTGGGACAGGGGGCTACGAGCAGTACTTC. Protein product: CASPGTGGYEQYF.

The rearrangement uses TRBV30 and TRBJ2-2, with 10 bases matching TRBD2. This CDR3 spans 14 amino acids. The V gene's germline CDR1 is GTSNPN and CDR2 SVGIG (reference sequence). Trimming cost V 1 base and J 7 bases; bases outside gene matches: 3. The CDR3 loop reads CAWSAGLARGELFF. DNA of the CDR3: TGTGCCTGGAGTGCGGGACTAGCGCGCGGGGAGCTGTTTTTT.

This chain links TRBV15 with TRBJ1-5, with D hard to call. CDR1 is LNHNV and CDR2 is YYDKDF in the germline V gene (reference sequence). V shed 1 base and J shed 2 bases, with 6 bases lying between them. CDR3 size: 14 residues. CDR3 protein: CATSRVRGNQPQHF. Written as DNA, the CDR3 is TGTGCCACCAGCAGAGTACGGGGCAATCAGCCCCAGCATTTT.

This sequence joins TRBV11-3 and TRBJ2-7, with 11 nucleotides matching TRBD2. There are 17 residues in the CDR3. V lost 0 bases and J lost 6; bases outside the gene matches: 10. The germline gives CDR1 SGHNT, CDR2 YENEEA. Here the CDR3 reads CASSLDGRVAGGSEQYF. The CDR3 region has the DNA TGTGCCAGCAGCTTAGATGGGCGAGTAGCGGGAGGGAGCGAGCAGTACTTC.

This chain joins TRBV6-1 and TRBJ2-5, with D unclear. Germline V gives CDR1 MNHNS, CDR2 SASEGT. V lost 0 bases, J lost 5 bases, and 13 bases lay in between. The CDR3 totals 15 residues. CDR3 sequence reads: CASSEASWMGETQYF. CDR3 DNA: TGTGCCAGCAGTGAAGCCAGTTGGATGGGCGAGACCCAGTACTTC.

The chain links TRBV6-5 to TRBJ1-1, with 9 bases fitting TRBD1. Trimming at V came to 6 bases and at J to 11 bases, leaving 10 bases not matched to a gene. Per the germline V gene, CDR1 is MNHEY and CDR2 is SVGAGI. The CDR3 length is 13 residues. The CDR3 DNA follows: TGTGCCAGCAGCGAGGGGACAGGGAGGGATGCTTTCTTT. This sequence encodes CASSEGTGRDAFF.

The chain carries TRBV30 and TRBJ1-2, with TRBD1 identical over 7 bases. The V segment lost 0 bases and the J segment 3 bases; nucleotides outside the gene matches: 7. From germline, CDR1 is GTSNPN and CDR2 SVGIG (reference sequence). The CDR3 runs 15 residues. CDR3 protein: CAWSVGSGGHYGYTF. The CDR3 nucleotides are TGTGCCTGGAGTGTTGGGTCAGGGGGGCACTATGGCTACACCTTC.

The chain links TRBV6-1 to TRBJ2-5, with 15 bases that match TRBD2. There are 17 residues in the CDR3. CDR1 and CDR2 (germline): MNHNS, SASEGT. Trimming removed 0 bases from V and 4 bases from J; junction bases left unmatched: 3. The CDR3 DNA follows: TGTGCCAGCAGTGAAGCTAGGACTAGCGGGGGGGGAGAGACCCAGTACTTC. Translation gives CASSEARTSGGGETQYF.

J is TRBJ2-2 and V is TRBV10-1; 9 bases agree with TRBD2. The V gene's germline CDR1 is WNHNN and CDR2 SYGVQD (reference sequence). After removal of 5 bases from V and 0 bases from J, the junction contained 1 base not matched to a gene. The CDR3 length is 15 residues. The CDR3, as DNA: TGCGCCAGCAGTCGACTAGCGGCGAACACCGGGGAGCTGTTTTTT. As protein: CASSRLAANTGELFF.

The CDR3 loop is CASSGYGQTSLENTIYF. For the CDR3, the DNA is TGTGCCAGCTCAGGCTACGGACAGACCTCTCTGGAAAACACCATATATTTT. The V gene is TRBV18, the J gene TRBJ1-3, with D perhaps matching TRBD1 (6 bases). Deletions cut 5 bases from V and 6 bases from J, with 23 bases between. The CDR3 consists of 17 residues. Germline V gives CDR1 KGHSH, CDR2 LQKENI.